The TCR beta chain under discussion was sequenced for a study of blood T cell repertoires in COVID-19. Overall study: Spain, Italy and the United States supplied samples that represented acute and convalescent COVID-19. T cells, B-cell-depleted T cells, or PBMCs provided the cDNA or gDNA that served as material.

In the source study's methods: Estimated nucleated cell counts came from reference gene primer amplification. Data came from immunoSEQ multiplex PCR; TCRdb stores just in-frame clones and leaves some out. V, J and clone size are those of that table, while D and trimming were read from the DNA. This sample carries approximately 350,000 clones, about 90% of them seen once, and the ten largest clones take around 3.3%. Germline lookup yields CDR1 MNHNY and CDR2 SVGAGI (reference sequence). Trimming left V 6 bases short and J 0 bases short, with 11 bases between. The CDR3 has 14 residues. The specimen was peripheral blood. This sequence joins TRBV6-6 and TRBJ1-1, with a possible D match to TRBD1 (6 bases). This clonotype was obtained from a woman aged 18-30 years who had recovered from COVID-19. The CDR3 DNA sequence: TGTGCCAGCAGGGTCGGGGACATGAACACTGAAGCTTTCTTT. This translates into CASRVGDMNTEAFF.